The clone carrying this T cell receptor beta chain was detected a few times. Its antigen is still unknown. The sample comes from a study of blood T cells in healthy people across ages. Study-level points and caveats: Diversity estimated from one million T cells was considered an underestimate. Both higher diversity and more naive CD4+ cells marked long-lived donors when set against aged donors.

Alongside a J-beta primer mix, a sample-barcoded 5' primer served in a second PCR lasting about 7 to 11 cycles. Every single cDNA molecule received a tag from a template-switch adaptor with 12 random nucleotides. TCRdb used MiXCR to reprocess the 5' RACE reads, holding one entry per CDR3 protein. The sample yields 780,000 or so distinct CDR3 sequences, more than 20% seen once. The length of the CDR3 is 14 residues. V lost 1 base to trimming and J lost 4 bases, with 7 bases between them. CDR1 is MGHRA, CDR2 YSYEKL, per germline. This same sample was also taken into another study, of T cells of mothers and their children. That paper adds: Sequencing returned over 8 million TCR beta CDR3 reads per mother and approximately 3 million per child.

This chain connects TRBV4-1 to TRBJ2-2, with D uncertain. The specimen sequenced was blood. The sequence came from a boy aged 5-17 years in good health. The DNA for the CDR3 is TGCGCCAGCAGCCAAGTCTCAGCCACCGGGGAGCTGTTTTTT. The encoded protein is CASSQVSATGELFF.